These 11 T cell receptor beta chains were sequenced from one sample in a study of primary melanoma T cells and metastatic recurrence (dated by TCRdb to 2018 to 2021). Library method: the immunoSEQ multiplex PCR assay. The source is immuneACCESS, and TCRdb retained only in-frame sequences with V and J called. Part of the clones is not carried over; for the studies checked, unresolved V genes explain less than half of this, and the remainder is unexplained. Across this sample there are hundreds of clones, with under 95% seen only once. More than 10% of the sample rests with the top ten. The sequenced sample was melanoma tumor tissue. The source is a human donor with melanoma.

This clone was recorded only once. An end of the junction does not agree with germline; a read error may underlie this. This sequence joins TRBV6-8 and TRBJ2-7; D is uncertain. Germline V gene lookup returns CDR1 MNHGY and CDR2 SAAAGT. This CDR3 contains 13 residues. The chain's CDR3 is CASSDSIAYEQYF. As DNA, the CDR3 is TGTGCCAGCAGTGACTCGATCGCCTACGAGCAGTACTTC.

The rearrangement links TRBV29-1 to TRBJ1-1; D is unclear. Germline V gene lookup returns CDR1 SQVTM and CDR2 ANQGSEA. The V gene lost 4 bases and the J gene lost 3 bases, with 15 bases spanning the gap. This CDR3 comprises 14 residues. The CDR3 nucleotides are TGCAGCGTTGGGGTCGGGCCAGAGGACACTGAAGCTTTCTTT. Translated, it gives CSVGVGPEDTEAFF.

Regarding this clone: The junction departs from germline at one end; a sequencing error may be responsible. V and J are TRBV23-1 and TRBJ1-5, with unresolved D. TRBV23-1 has ORF status, its function being uncertain. There are 16 residues in the CDR3. CDR3 bases: TGCGTCAGCAGCCGGGAAGGTGTTAATAGCAATCAGCCCCAGCATTTT. It specifies CVSSREGVNSNQPQHF.

CDR3 residues: CAWSRGLAGPGSEQFF. CDR3 nucleotides: TGTGCCTGGAGTCGGGGACTAGCGGGTCCGGGCTCCGAGCAGTTCTTC. The chain carries TRBV30 and TRBJ2-1, with TRBD2 identical over 12 bases. Trimming cost V 2 bases and J 10 bases; bases outside gene matches: 12. This CDR3 spans 16 amino acids. Germline V CDR1 and CDR2: GTSNPN, SVGIG (reference sequence).

This clone was observed a single time. This sequence joins TRBV7-1 and TRBJ2-3; D might be TRBD1 (6 bases). TRBV7-1 has ORF status, its function being uncertain. The CDR3 is 17 amino acids. Deletions cut 4 bases from V and 1 base from J, with 18 bases between. CDR3 sequence reads: CASSLVRWAGGTDTQYF. The CDR3 DNA follows: TGTGCCAGCAGCTTAGTCAGGTGGGCAGGGGGCACAGATACGCAGTATTTT.

V and J are TRBV11-3 and TRBJ1-1; D is unclear. The germline V gene encodes CDR1 SGHNT and CDR2 YENEEA. Trimming left V 5 bases short and J 7 bases short, with 20 bases between. This CDR3 has 15 amino acids. CDR3 protein: CASSPQASFGIEAFF. CDR3 DNA: TGTGCCAGCAGCCCTCAGGCTTCTTTTGGTATTGAAGCTTTCTTT.

The rearrangement links TRBV14 to TRBJ1-3, with TRBD1 as a possible D gene (6 bases). Per germline, CDR1 SGHDN and CDR2 FVKESK. Trimming left V 3 bases short and J 2 bases short, with 8 bases between. This CDR3 region has 14 residues. The CDR3 protein is CASSHTGTGNTIYF. The DNA for the CDR3 is TGTGCCAGCAGCCACACAGGGACTGGAAACACCATATATTTT.

This clone was found a few times. The chain carries TRBV6-8 and TRBJ1-4; TRBD1 agrees at 9 bases. Germline V CDR1 and CDR2: MNHGY, SAAAGT. The length of the CDR3 is 15 residues. The V gene end was trimmed by 10 bases and the J gene end by 7 bases; junction bases not matched to a gene: 13. CDR3 protein: CAISADRQGGEKLFF. In DNA form, the CDR3 reads TGTGCCATCAGCGCCGACCGACAGGGGGGTGAAAAACTGTTTTTT.

The chain uses TRBV7-1 and TRBJ2-1; D possibly matches TRBD1 or TRBD2 (5 bases each). TRBV7-1 is classed as an ORF, of uncertain function. Trimming took off 4 bases at V and 7 bases at J, with 11 bases between the two ends. There are 13 residues in the CDR3. The CDR3 here is CASSWGRGNEQFF. CDR3 nucleotides: TGTGCCAGCAGCTGGGGACGGGGTAATGAGCAGTTCTTC.

This chain links TRBV11-3 with TRBJ2-5; D possibly corresponds to TRBD2 (6 bases). The germline gives CDR1 SGHNT, CDR2 YENEEA. The CDR3 spans 15 residues. The V and J ends lost 5 bases and 7 bases respectively, with 20 bases between them. The CDR3 coding sequence is TGTGCCAGCAGCCCCAGGAGAAGACTAGGTAGGACCCAGTACTTC. It encodes CASSPRRRLGRTQYF.

The chain couples TRBV30 to TRBJ1-5; D unclear. V lost 3 bases and J 0 bases, leaving 15 bases between the germline ends. The germline CDR1 and CDR2 sequences are GTSNPN and SVGIG (reference sequence). CDR3 size: 16 residues. The CDR3 region is CAWRGGSGNSNQPQHF. CDR3 in DNA: TGTGCCTGGAGAGGAGGTTCGGGGAATAGCAATCAGCCCCAGCATTTT.